This TCR beta chain is from a study of cytomegalovirus exposure and HLA in healthy donors (dated by TCRdb to 2015 to 2018). Background on the whole study: In an earlier analysis of several hundred of the donors, around 290 Gb of sequence data and approximately 120 million unique TCR beta sequences from 180 million or so T cells were reported. An early release that covered fewer than 800 HLA-typed donors contained approximately 300 gigabases of sequencing data and 70 million to 100 million unique TCR sequences. Of the 350 to 450 genotyped donors, 81% fell in the genetic ancestry cluster associated with self-reported Caucasian donors. The aim of the study was to test whether cataloging public T cell receptors could identify signatures of past pathogen exposure. The study used immunosequencing to profile the T cell repertoires of more than 650 subjects and linked those repertoires to cytomegalovirus serostatus. Besides the first cohort of about 730 subjects, a separate validation cohort made up of 95 to 150 different subjects was used. To predict cytomegalovirus infection status, the study brought together high-throughput TCR immunosequencing, statistical association of individual TCRs with disease status, and machine learning. To study patterns of TCR occurrence, a later analysis re-analyzed previously published TCR beta repertoires from 650 to 750 donors and added high-resolution HLA genotyping. Rather than drawing on any new phenotypic data, the later analysis identified candidate immune exposures from TCR beta sequences and the way those sequences occurred across donors. An earlier analysis of roughly 600 of the donors used high-throughput TCR beta sequencing to judge whether each TCR beta V gene segment behaved as functional or pseudogenic. Donor age, sex, ethnicity and CMV serostatus were collected together with the repertoire data. Genome-wide SNP genotypes for about 55% of the 666 donors were used in a later genetic analysis, which treated that subset as a discovery cohort. Every repertoire in the discovery cohort had been generated on one and the same sequencing platform. HLA typing covered class I and class II loci at four-digit resolution. The number of typed donors differed by locus: roughly 629-640 for A, B, C, DRB1 and DQB1; 500 to 550 for DQA1; approximately 610 for DPA1; and approximately 450 for DPB1. A handful of DR-DQ haplotypes were handled as single units for association and clustering because linkage in the cohort was strong. On average, about 200,000 unique TCR beta nucleotide sequences were sequenced per donor among some 430 genotyped donors of the cohort, with about 19% of those sequences being non-productive. On the study overall, not on this receptor specifically: A later analysis reported that several top co-occurrence clusters appeared linked to parvovirus B19, influenza, CMV and Epstein-Barr virus. The classifier was reported to diagnose cytomegalovirus status with high specificity and sensitivity in both the original and validation cohorts. Compared with equally common non-associated chains, HLA-associated TCR beta chains in a later analysis were more clonally expanded and had lower generation probabilities. Presence/absence analyses assumed roughly uniform sequencing depth across donors, an assumption that may not hold. A later analysis found that most CMV-associated TCR beta chains appeared HLA-restricted, with HLA associations seemingly driven largely by CMV exposure. Broadly in line with IMGT annotations, most TCR beta V segments showed up in productive rearrangements about 90% or about 30% of the time in an earlier analysis of some 590 of the donors. In a later genetic analysis, a missense DCLRE1C variant was associated with V-gene and J-gene trimming of TCR beta chains, and the association was replicated in an independent cohort. This cohort had only TCR beta chains sequenced, and the lack of alpha or paired-chain data limited which features could be detected. A further reported finding was that TCR beta sequences accurately predicted the HLA-A and HLA-B alleles for most subjects in the first cohort. According to the authors, the approach could potentially be generalized to other disease states and immunological phenotypes. In vitro tests confirmed that a few of the cytomegalovirus-associated TCR beta chains recognize cytomegalovirus antigens. Some IMGT-functional V segments, including TRBV6-2 and TRBV6-3, could not be distinguished by the 87-base-pair reads and were therefore excluded. The study gave a list of 150 to 200 TCR beta chains associated with cytomegalovirus. The earlier analysis of approximately 560 of the donors excluded 15 to 20 rarely observed V segments, including chromosome 9 orphons, because counts were too low. Most TCR sequences were observed very rarely across donors, whereas some public TCRs were present in many individuals. In a later analysis, the rate of TCR association differed among HLA loci, with DRB1 alleles having the most associated TCRs and HLA-C alleles having the fewest. For the cohort, immune exposure information was limited to CMV serostatus. Strong co-occurrence of HLA alleles, especially DR and DQ, made assigning TCR associations to individual alleles difficult. In a later analysis, some 17,000 TCR beta sequences were associated with specific HLA alleles at a false discovery rate of 0.05. According to a later genetic analysis, donors in an Asian-associated ancestry cluster had fewer N-insertions in productive TCRs than the roughly 700-donor mean. Linkage disequilibrium might explain the correlated functional status among segregating V segments, but an unknown experimental factor could not be excluded. A cluster of highly shared sequence variants was judged likely to be a technical artifact of the sequencing pipeline. HLA typing was unavailable for some donors at each locus, so association tests used only the typed subset.

This clone was observed a few times. It lacks a known antigen. Base qualities are missing; no much larger clone stands one base away. There are 16 amino acids in the CDR3, from cysteine to phenylalanine inclusive. Here the CDR3 DNA is all that survives: 48 bases in frame from base 1. V ends up 2 bases short and J 5 bases short, with an unmatched junction base count of 11. CDR1 and CDR2 are read off the germline V gene as MNHEY and SVGAGI. In total, roughly 710 healthy bone marrow donors made up the cohort. Cohort members were all nominally healthy when sampled, although unrecorded immune exposures were likely present. The donor tested CMV seronegative and was one of the 352 seronegative cohort members. Each donor provided a peripheral blood sample, and peripheral blood mononuclear cells were used for TCR beta sequencing. Genomic DNA extraction from the blood cell samples was performed with the Qiagen DNeasy Blood Extraction Kit.

Library construction relied on the immunoSEQ multiplex PCR assay. The multiplex PCR relied on a mix of 60 forward primers for TCR Vbeta segments and 13 reverse primers for TCR Jbeta segments. The CDR3 region of rearranged TCR beta genes was amplified from genomic DNA with a multiplex PCR assay. Amplified TCR beta libraries were sequenced as 87-base-pair reads on the Illumina HiSeq System. In the paper's pipeline: Across the 500 to 700 repertoires, a later analysis counted approximately 83 million unique TCR beta chains, around 11 million of which were shared by at least two donors. Raw reads were error-corrected and collapsed into unique sequences by a nearest-neighbor algorithm in which closely related sequences were merged to remove PCR and sequencing errors. CDR3 sequences were aligned to IMGT reference sequences to assign V, D and J gene segments. Each retained sequence needed at least a six-nucleotide match to both a V gene segment and a J gene segment. Rearrangements were classified as productive when the CDR3 lacked stop codons and remained in frame with V and J, and all other rearrangements were classified as non-productive. Following IMGT convention, CDR3 was defined as the stretch from the second conserved V-encoded cysteine to the conserved J-encoded phenylalanine. In an earlier analysis of 587 of the donors, sequences lacking an unambiguous match to a single V gene segment were excluded. An earlier analysis of 587 of the donors called V segments functional above 56.7% productive rearrangements and segregating when the between-donor standard deviation exceeded 5%. A statistical classification framework was built for diagnosing cytomegalovirus status from the catalog of TCR beta chain sequences. V and J gene assignment, in a later analysis, came from comparing TCR nucleotide sequences with IMGT/GENE-DB human TR gene sequences. A later analysis assigned CDR3 sequences and most-parsimonious VDJ recombination scenarios with the TCRdist pipeline. A later analysis defined each TCR beta chain by its CDR3 amino acid sequence plus V-gene family, and excluded reads lacking a unique V-gene family. A later analysis removed 500 to 650 highly shared, low-generation-probability nucleotide sequences to deal with suspected cross-contamination and a sequencing artifact. In a later analysis, a clonal expansion index was calculated for each public chain from normalized within-repertoire ranks of inferred template counts. Generation probabilities in a later analysis came from a VDJ recombination model fitted to out-of-frame rearrangements, and those results were checked against IGoR. A later analysis scored TCR-TCR, TCR-HLA and TCR-CMV co-occurrence with hypergeometric tests, applying a repertoire-size bias correction to TCR pairs. In a later analysis, false discovery rates were estimated by permuting HLA or CMV assignments 20 times. In a later analysis, co-occurring TCRs were grouped with DBSCAN, and TCRdist sequence similarity was added when clustering was performed within HLA-allele-positive subsets. Repertoires with fewer than 30,000 or more than 120,000 public chains, plus five repertoires with anomalous nucleotide sharing, were excluded from co-occurrence clustering. The table comes from immuneACCESS by way of TCRdb, which keeps in-frame sequences with V and J called. Part of the clones is missing from these tables; in studies checked, under half for an unresolved V gene and the rest for unknown reasons. V, J and clone size reflect that table, while D and trimming were determined from the DNA. The sample records around 130,000 clones, roughly three quarters of which are singletons. 0.75% to 0.95% of the sample belongs to the ten largest clones.

Sequencing was performed on PBMCs. The rearrangement combines TRBV6-5 with TRBJ1-2, and TRBD1 matches 7 of the central bases. The TCR sequence derives from a woman aged 60 to 75 in good health and CMV-seronegative. CDR3 protein: CASSYDYEGARYGYTF. The nucleotides are TGTGCCAGCAGTTACGATTACGAGGGGGCAAGGTATGGCTACACCTTC.